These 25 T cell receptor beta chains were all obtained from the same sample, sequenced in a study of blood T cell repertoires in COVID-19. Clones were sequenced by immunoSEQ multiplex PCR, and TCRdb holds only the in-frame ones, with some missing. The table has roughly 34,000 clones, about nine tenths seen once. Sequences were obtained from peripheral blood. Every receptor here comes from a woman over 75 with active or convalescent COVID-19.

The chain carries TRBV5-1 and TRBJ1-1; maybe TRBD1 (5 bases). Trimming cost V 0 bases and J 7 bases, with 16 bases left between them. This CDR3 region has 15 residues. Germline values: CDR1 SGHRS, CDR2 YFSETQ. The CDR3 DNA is TGCGCCAGCAGCTTGGAAGCCAGGGTTACGGGTGAAGCTTTCTTT. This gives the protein CASSLEARVTGEAFF.

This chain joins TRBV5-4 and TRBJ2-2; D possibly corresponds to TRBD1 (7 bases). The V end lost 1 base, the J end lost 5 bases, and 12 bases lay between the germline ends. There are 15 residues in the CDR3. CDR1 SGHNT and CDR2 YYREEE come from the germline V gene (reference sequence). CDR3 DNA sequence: TGTGCCAGCAGCTTGAGCAGGGGGGCTACCGGGGAGCTGTTTTTT. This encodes CASSLSRGATGELFF.

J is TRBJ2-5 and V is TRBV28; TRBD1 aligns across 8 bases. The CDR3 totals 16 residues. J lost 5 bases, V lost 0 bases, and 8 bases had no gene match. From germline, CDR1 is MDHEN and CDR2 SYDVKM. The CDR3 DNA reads TGTGCCAGCAGTTTATGGACGACAGGGGTCGCGGAGACCCAGTACTTC. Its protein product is CASSLWTTGVAETQYF.

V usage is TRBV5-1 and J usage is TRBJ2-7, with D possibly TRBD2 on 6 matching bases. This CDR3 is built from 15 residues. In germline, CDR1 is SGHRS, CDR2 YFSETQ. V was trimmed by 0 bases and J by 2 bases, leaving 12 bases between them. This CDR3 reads CASSLAGGVTYEQYF. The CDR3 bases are TGCGCCAGCAGCTTGGCCGGAGGGGTCACCTACGAGCAGTACTTC.

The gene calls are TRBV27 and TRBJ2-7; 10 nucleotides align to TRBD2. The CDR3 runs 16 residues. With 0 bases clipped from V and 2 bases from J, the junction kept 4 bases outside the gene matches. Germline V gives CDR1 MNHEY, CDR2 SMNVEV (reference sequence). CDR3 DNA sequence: TGTGCCAGCAGTTTATCTCTAGCGGGGGTGACCTACGAGCAGTACTTC. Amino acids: CASSLSLAGVTYEQYF.

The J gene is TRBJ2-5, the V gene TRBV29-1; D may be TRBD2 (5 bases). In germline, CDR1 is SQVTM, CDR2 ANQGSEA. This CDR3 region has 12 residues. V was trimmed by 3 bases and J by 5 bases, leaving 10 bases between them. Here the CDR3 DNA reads TGCAGCGTTGATCTAGCCGCCGAGACCCAGTACTTC. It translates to CSVDLAAETQYF.

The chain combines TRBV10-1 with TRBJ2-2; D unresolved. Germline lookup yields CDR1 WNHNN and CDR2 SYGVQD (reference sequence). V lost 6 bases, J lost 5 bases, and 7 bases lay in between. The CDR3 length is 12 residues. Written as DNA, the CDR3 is TGCGCCAGCAGGGCCGTAACCGGGGAGCTGTTTTTT. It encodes CASRAVTGELFF.

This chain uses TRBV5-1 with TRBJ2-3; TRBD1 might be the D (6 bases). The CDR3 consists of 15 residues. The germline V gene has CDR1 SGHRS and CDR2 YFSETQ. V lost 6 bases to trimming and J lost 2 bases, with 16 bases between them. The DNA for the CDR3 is TGCGCCAGCAAGAAATCCGGACAGATCACAGATACGCAGTATTTT. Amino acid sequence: CASKKSGQITDTQYF.

The CDR3 reads CASSPPGQGSQPQHF. In nucleotides, the CDR3 is TGTGCCAGCTCACCACCTGGGCAGGGGAGTCAGCCCCAGCATTTT. This sequence joins TRBV18 and TRBJ1-5, with a possible D match to TRBD1 (6 bases). V dropped 0 bases and J dropped 6 bases, with 12 bases sitting between them. This CDR3 spans 15 amino acids. Per germline, CDR1 KGHSH and CDR2 LQKENI.

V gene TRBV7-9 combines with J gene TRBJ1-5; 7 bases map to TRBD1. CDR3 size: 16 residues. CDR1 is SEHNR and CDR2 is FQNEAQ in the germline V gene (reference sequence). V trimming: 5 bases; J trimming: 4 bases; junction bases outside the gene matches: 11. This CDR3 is CASSKYLGTENQPQHF. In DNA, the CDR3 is TGTGCCAGCAGCAAATATCTCGGGACAGAAAATCAGCCCCAGCATTTT. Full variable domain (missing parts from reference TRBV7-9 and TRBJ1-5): DTGVSQNPRHKITKRGQNVTFRCDPISEHNRLYWYRQTLGQGPEFLTYFQNEAQLEKSRLLSDRFSAERPKGSFSTLEIQRTEQGDSAMYLCASSKYLGTENQPQHFGDGTRLSIL.

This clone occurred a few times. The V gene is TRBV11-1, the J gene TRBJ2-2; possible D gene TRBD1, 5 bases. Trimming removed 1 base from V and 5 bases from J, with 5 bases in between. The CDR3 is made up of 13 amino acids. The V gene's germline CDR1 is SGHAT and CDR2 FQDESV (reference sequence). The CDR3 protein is CASSLEGTGELFF. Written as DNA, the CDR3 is TGTGCCAGCAGCTTAGAGGGGACCGGGGAGCTGTTTTTT.

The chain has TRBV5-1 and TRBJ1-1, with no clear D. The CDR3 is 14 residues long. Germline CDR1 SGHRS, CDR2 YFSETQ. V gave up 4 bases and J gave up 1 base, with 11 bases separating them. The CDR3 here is CASSTGRENTEAFF. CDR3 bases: TGCGCCAGCAGCACCGGACGGGAGAACACTGAAGCTTTCTTT.

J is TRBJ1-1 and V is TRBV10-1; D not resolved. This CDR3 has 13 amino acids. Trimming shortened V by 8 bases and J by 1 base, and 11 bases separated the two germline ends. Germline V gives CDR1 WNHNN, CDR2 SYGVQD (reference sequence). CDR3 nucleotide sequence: TGCGCCAGCGGATCGTCAGGGAACACTGAAGCTTTCTTT. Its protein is CASGSSGNTEAFF.

The CDR3 loop reads CASSIIRQGQPQHF. In nucleotides, the CDR3 is TGTGCCAGCAGTATCATACGACAGGGCCAGCCCCAGCATTTT. This sequence joins TRBV28 and TRBJ1-5; the match to TRBD1 covers 7 bases. J was trimmed by 7 bases and V by 5 bases; bases with no gene match: 8. The CDR3 runs to 14 residues. Germline values: CDR1 MDHEN, CDR2 SYDVKM.

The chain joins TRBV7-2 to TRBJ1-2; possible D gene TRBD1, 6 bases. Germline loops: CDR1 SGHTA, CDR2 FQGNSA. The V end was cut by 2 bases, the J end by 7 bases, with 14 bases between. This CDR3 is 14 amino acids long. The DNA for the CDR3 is TGTGCCAGCAGCTTAAAGGACAGCCTGGGTGGCTACACCTTC. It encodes CASSLKDSLGGYTF.

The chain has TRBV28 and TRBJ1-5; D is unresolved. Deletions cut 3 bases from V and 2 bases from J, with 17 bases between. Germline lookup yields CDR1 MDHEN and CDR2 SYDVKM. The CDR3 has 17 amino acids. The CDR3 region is CASSLNSGPGGNQPQHF. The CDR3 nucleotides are TGTGCCAGCAGTTTGAATTCGGGTCCGGGTGGCAATCAGCCCCAGCATTTT.

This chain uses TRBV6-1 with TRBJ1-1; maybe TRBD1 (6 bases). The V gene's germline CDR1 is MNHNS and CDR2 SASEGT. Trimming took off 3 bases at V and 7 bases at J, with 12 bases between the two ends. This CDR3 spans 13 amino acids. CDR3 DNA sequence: TGTGCCAGCAGTGATGTAGGACAGCGTGAAGCTTTCTTT. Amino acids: CASSDVGQREAFF.

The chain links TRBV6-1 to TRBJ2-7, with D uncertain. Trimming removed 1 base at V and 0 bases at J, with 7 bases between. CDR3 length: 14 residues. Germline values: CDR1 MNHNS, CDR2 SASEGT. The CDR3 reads CASSEGDSSYEQYF. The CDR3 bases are TGTGCCAGCAGTGAAGGTGATAGCTCCTACGAGCAGTACTTC.

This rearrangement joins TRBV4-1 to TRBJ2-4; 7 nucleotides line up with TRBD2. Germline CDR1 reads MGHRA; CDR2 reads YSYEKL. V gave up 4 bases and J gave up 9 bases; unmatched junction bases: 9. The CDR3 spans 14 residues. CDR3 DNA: TGCGCCAGCAGCCCTAACGGACTAGAAAGCATTCAGTACTTC. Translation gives CASSPNGLESIQYF.

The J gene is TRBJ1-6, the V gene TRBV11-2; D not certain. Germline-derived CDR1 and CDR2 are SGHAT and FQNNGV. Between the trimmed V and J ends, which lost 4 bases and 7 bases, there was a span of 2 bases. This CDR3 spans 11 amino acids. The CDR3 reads CASSSNSPLHF. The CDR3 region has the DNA TGTGCCAGCAGCTCAAATTCACCCCTCCACTTT.

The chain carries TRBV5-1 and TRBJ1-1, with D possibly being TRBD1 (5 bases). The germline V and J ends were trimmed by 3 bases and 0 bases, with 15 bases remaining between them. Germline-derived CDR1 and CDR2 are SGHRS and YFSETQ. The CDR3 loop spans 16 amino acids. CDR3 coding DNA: TGCGCCAGCAGCTCGCGGACAAGGGTCTTGAACACTGAAGCTTTCTTT. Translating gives CASSSRTRVLNTEAFF.

The CDR3 DNA reads TGCGCCAGCAGCTTGGGCCAGAATAATTCACCCCTCCACTTT. It translates to CASSLGQNNSPLHF. V usage is TRBV5-1 and J usage is TRBJ1-6; D call uncertain. The CDR3 has 14 residues. Germline values: CDR1 SGHRS, CDR2 YFSETQ. The V gene lost 0 bases and the J gene lost 5 bases, with 6 bases spanning the gap.

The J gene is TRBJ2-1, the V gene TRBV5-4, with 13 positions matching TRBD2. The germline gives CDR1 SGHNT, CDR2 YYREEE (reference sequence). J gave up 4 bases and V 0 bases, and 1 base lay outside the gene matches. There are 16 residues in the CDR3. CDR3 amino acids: CASSLAGLAGYNEQFF. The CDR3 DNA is TGTGCCAGCAGCTTGGCGGGACTAGCGGGGTACAATGAGCAGTTCTTC.

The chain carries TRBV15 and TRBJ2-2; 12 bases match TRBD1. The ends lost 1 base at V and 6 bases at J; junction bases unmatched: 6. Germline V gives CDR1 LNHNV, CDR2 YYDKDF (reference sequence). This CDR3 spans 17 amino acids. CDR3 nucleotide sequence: TGTGCCACCAGCAGAGGAGGGACAGGGGGCTCCCCCGGGGAGCTGTTTTTT. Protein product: CATSRGGTGGSPGELFF. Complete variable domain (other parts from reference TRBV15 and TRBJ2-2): DAMVIQNPRYQVTQFGKPVTLSCSQTLNHNVMYWYQQKSSQAPKLLFHYYDKDFNNEADTPDNFQSRRPNTSFCFLDIRSPGLGDTAMYLCATSRGGTGGSPGELFFGEGSRLTVL.

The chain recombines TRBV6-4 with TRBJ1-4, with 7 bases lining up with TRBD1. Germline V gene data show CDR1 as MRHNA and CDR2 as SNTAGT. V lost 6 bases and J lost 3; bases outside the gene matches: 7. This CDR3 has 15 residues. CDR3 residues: CASRQQGSANEKLFF. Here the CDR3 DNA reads TGTGCCAGCAGGCAACAGGGGTCGGCTAATGAAAAACTGTTTTTT.